Shown below are 18 T cell receptor beta chains from a single sample sequenced in a study of shared clonotypes between healthy human individuals. Libraries were prepared by immunoSEQ multiplex PCR; TCRdb keeps only in-frame clonotypes and omits some of them. Of some 700,000 clones in the sample, roughly 91% were seen once. The sample comprised memory CD8+ T cells from PBMCs. As to subset: CD45RO+ cells pooled with CCR7-negative TemRA cells. These receptors all stem from a man between 18 and 35 years old in good health. Some clones in this sample may be carry-over from other donors' samples.

The chain couples TRBV4-2 to TRBJ2-7; a weak D match, TRBD2 (7 bases). V gave up 1 base and J gave up 2 bases, with 12 bases separating them. This CDR3 is 15 amino acids long. Germline-derived CDR1 and CDR2 are LGHNA and YNFKEQ. As DNA, the CDR3 is TGTGCCAGCAGCCAAGGGGGGGGCAGTGCCTACGAGCAGTACTTC. Protein sequence: CASSQGGGSAYEQYF.

As for this clone: The sample carries other DNA sequences with the same CDR3. The chain has TRBV9 and TRBJ2-1; D is undetermined. Germline assignment: CDR1 SGDLS and CDR2 YYNGEE. This CDR3 region has 12 residues. Trimming shortened V by 4 bases and J by 4 bases, and 6 bases separated the two germline ends. The CDR3 DNA follows: TGTGCCAGCAGCCCCGGTTACAATGAGCAGTTCTTC. Its translation: CASSPGYNEQFF.

V is TRBV6-6 and J is TRBJ1-2; tentative D call: TRBD1 (6 bases). With 6 bases removed from V and 5 bases from J, the gap between germline ends came to 22 bases. CDR3 length equals 16 residues. Germline V lookup: CDR1 MNHNY, CDR2 SVGAGI (reference sequence). The CDR3 protein is CASRDDRQALLYGYTF. CDR3 nucleotides: TGTGCCAGCAGAGACGATCGACAGGCTCTCTTATATGGCTACACCTTC.

J is TRBJ1-1 and V is TRBV4-1; D is possibly TRBD1 (6 bases). The CDR3 spans 15 residues. The germline V gene has CDR1 MGHRA and CDR2 YSYEKL. V lost 1 base and J lost 4, with 13 bases in between. The CDR3 is CASSQVQGVRTEAFF. CDR3 sequence (DNA): TGCGCCAGCAGCCAAGTACAGGGTGTTCGCACTGAAGCTTTCTTT.

This clone came up once. This chain connects TRBV14 to TRBJ2-1, with a tentative D call TRBD1 (5 bases). CDR3 length: 18 amino acids. V lost 1 base and J lost 3, with 19 bases in between. CDR1 and CDR2 (germline): SGHDN, FVKESK. The CDR3 here is CASSQVNFDRSNYNEQFF. The CDR3 nucleotides read TGTGCCAGCAGCCAAGTTAATTTCGACAGATCCAACTACAATGAGCAGTTCTTC.

The chain recombines TRBV11-2 with TRBJ1-1; D is unresolved. This CDR3 comprises 12 residues. Germline V gives CDR1 SGHAT, CDR2 FQNNGV. Trimming removed 8 bases at V and 4 bases at J, with 11 bases between. The CDR3 sequence is CASGIWGTEAFF. CDR3 sequence (DNA): TGTGCCAGCGGGATTTGGGGCACTGAAGCTTTCTTT.

V is TRBV30 and J is TRBJ2-2, with 9 bases lining up with TRBD1. Trimming at V came to 3 bases and at J to 3 bases, leaving 8 bases not matched to a gene. CDR3 length equals 16 residues. In germline, CDR1 is GTSNPN, CDR2 SVGIG (reference sequence). The CDR3 loop is CAWSRSRDRDTGELFF. In DNA, the CDR3 is TGTGCCTGGAGCCGGAGCCGGGACAGGGACACCGGGGAGCTGTTTTTT. Based on the CDR3 plus reference TRBV30 and TRBJ2-2, the full variable domain is SQTIHQWPATLVQPVGSPLSLECTVEGTSNPNLYWYRQAAGRGLQLLFYSVGIGQISSEVPQNLSASRPQDRQFILSSKKLLLSDSGFYLCAWSRSRDRDTGELFFGEGSRLTVL.

This rearrangement joins TRBV27 to TRBJ1-2, with 7 nucleotides matching TRBD1. V lost 6 bases to trimming and J lost 0 bases; unmatched junction nucleotides: 7. The CDR3 covers 15 residues. CDR1 and CDR2 (germline): MNHEY, SMNVEV (reference sequence). CDR3 DNA: TGTGCCAGCAGGACCGTGACAGGGCCTAACTATGGCTACACCTTC. Protein product: CASRTVTGPNYGYTF.

DNA of the CDR3: TGCGCCAGCAGCCAAGATAAGAGACCCGGCTACACCTTC. Amino acids: CASSQDKRPGYTF. The chain uses TRBV4-3 and TRBJ1-2; D is ambiguous. The V gene lost 0 bases and the J gene lost 8 bases, with 10 bases spanning the gap. Germline CDR1 LGHNA, CDR2 YSLEER. The CDR3 runs to 13 residues.

In the case of this clone: Other DNA sequences in the sample encode the same CDR3. The CDR3 bases are TGTGCCAGCAGTGGGAACACTGAAGCTTTCTTT. As protein: CASSGNTEAFF. The gene calls are TRBV28 and TRBJ1-1; D remains ambiguous. CDR1 and CDR2 from the germline V gene are MDHEN and SYDVKM. The CDR3 sequence is 11 residues long. The V end was cut by 5 bases, the J end by 1 base, with 2 bases between.

The chain carries TRBV27 and TRBJ2-3; no definite D call. This CDR3 has 18 amino acids. The V gene lost 7 bases and the J gene lost 0 bases, with 23 bases spanning the gap. Germline CDR1 MNHEY, CDR2 SMNVEV (reference sequence). The CDR3 DNA reads TGTGCCAGCAACACCGCATTTAGCTCACCCACTAGCACAGATACGCAGTATTTT. It yields the protein CASNTAFSSPTSTDTQYF.

The chain uses TRBV19 and TRBJ1-1, with D perhaps TRBD1 (5 bases). V lost 8 bases and J 5 bases, leaving 12 bases between the germline ends. From germline, CDR1 is LNHDA and CDR2 SQIVND (reference sequence). The CDR3 length is 12 residues. This CDR3 is CASAGRSTEAFF. The CDR3 bases are TGTGCCAGTGCAGGGAGAAGTACTGAAGCTTTCTTT.

The chain joins TRBV5-4 to TRBJ1-3; D call uncertain. The V gene lost 2 bases and the J gene lost 4 bases, with 13 bases spanning the gap. From germline, CDR1 is SGHNT and CDR2 YYREEE (reference sequence). This CDR3 has 15 residues. The CDR3 DNA reads TGTGCCAGCAGCTTTGAGGGTCCAAGCGGAAACACCATATATTTT. Encoded protein: CASSFEGPSGNTIYF. Looking up the rest from reference TRBV5-4 and TRBJ1-3 gives the full variable domain: ETGVTQSPTHLIKTRGQQVTLRCSSQSGHNTVSWYQQALGQGPQFIFQYYREEENGRGNFPPRFSGLQFPNYSSELNVNALELDDSALYLCASSFEGPSGNTIYFGEGSWLTVV.

This clone was detected only once. This chain uses TRBV27 with TRBJ2-1; D is undetermined. This CDR3 comprises 13 residues. The germline V and J ends were trimmed by 2 bases and 4 bases, with 6 bases remaining between them. In germline, CDR1 is MNHEY, CDR2 SMNVEV (reference sequence). CDR3 bases: TGTGCCAGCAGTTTAGGCGTTTACAATGAGCAGTTCTTC. Its protein is CASSLGVYNEQFF.

The table lists this clone with a count of one. V and J are TRBV7-9 and TRBJ2-7, with a possible D match to TRBD2 (5 bases). This CDR3 spans 14 amino acids. The germline V gene has CDR1 SEHNR and CDR2 FQNEAQ (reference sequence). V was trimmed by 1 base and J by 6 bases, leaving 13 bases between them. The CDR3, as DNA: TGTGCCAGCAGCTTAGTGGGTAGCGCGAGCGAGCAGTACTTC. Its protein product is CASSLVGSASEQYF. The full variable domain, its missing parts supplied by reference TRBV7-9 and TRBJ2-7, is DTGVSQNPRHKITKRGQNVTFRCDPISEHNRLYWYRQTLGQGPEFLTYFQNEAQLEKSRLLSDRFSAERPKGSFSTLEIQRTEQGDSAMYLCASSLVGSASEQYFGPGTRLTVT.

The count of this clone is one. The chain employs TRBV7-6 and TRBJ2-7, with D perhaps given as TRBD1 or TRBD2 (5 bases each). Trimming removed 5 bases at V and 5 bases at J, with 19 bases between. CDR3 length: 15 amino acids. Germline assignment: CDR1 SGHVS and CDR2 FNYEAQ. For the CDR3, the DNA is TGTGCCAGCAGCGTAGATTTAGGGACGTCCCACGAGCAGTACTTC. Translating gives CASSVDLGTSHEQYF.

This chain joins TRBV19 and TRBJ1-5; tentative D call: TRBD1 (6 bases). V gave up 7 bases and J gave up 5 bases, with 9 bases separating them. The CDR3 length is 12 residues. Germline V gene sequence: CDR1 LNHDA, CDR2 SQIVND (reference sequence). The CDR3 nucleotides are TGTGCCAGTACCCCAGGGGATCAGCCCCAGCATTTT. The encoded protein is CASTPGDQPQHF.

The rearrangement uses TRBV6-6 and TRBJ2-2; D is unresolved. The V gene's germline CDR1 is MNHNY and CDR2 SVGAGI (reference sequence). The CDR3 extends over 16 amino acids. V was clipped by 2 bases and J by 4 bases, with 14 bases between them. The CDR3 region is CASSYPRGLGTGELFF. In DNA, the CDR3 is TGTGCCAGCAGTTACCCCCGTGGCCTAGGCACCGGGGAGCTGTTTTTT.